The entry that follows covers one T cell receptor (beta chain) sequence. These data belong to a study of control samples from healthy donors and cancer patients. Sequenced by immunoSEQ multiplex PCR; TCRdb stores in-frame clones only, minus some. The sample carries 99,000 or so clones, around 80% recorded once. V shed 6 bases and J shed 7 bases, with 18 bases lying between them. Germline V gives CDR1 MDHEN, CDR2 SYDVKM. This CDR3 has 14 amino acids. The sequenced sample was blood. The source of this sequence is a man between 60 and 70 years old in good health. The chain is built from TRBV28 and TRBJ1-2, with D tentatively TRBD1 (6 bases). Written as DNA, the CDR3 is TGTGCCAGCAGGCCTTCCGGGGGCGCGGGTGGCTACACCTTC. It specifies CASRPSGGAGGYTF.